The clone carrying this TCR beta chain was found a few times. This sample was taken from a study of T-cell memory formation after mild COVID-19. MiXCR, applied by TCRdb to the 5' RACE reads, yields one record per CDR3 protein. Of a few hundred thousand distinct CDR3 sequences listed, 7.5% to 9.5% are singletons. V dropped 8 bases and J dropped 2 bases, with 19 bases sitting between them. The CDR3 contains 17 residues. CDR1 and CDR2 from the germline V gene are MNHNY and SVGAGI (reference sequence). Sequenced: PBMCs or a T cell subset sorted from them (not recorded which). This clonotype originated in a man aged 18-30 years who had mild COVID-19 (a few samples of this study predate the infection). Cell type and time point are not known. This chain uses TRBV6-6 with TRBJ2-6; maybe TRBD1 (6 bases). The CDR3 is CASRTGPLGTGANVLTF. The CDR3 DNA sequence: TGTGCCAGCCGAACAGGGCCCCTGGGGACTGGGGCCAACGTCCTGACTTTC.